One and the same sample provided the 32 T cell receptor beta chains below, sequenced in a study of T cell repertoires in cytomegalovirus infection. These receptors' antigens are unknown. From the reads, TCRdb called clonotypes with MiXCR, one entry per CDR3 protein. This repertoire shows more than 250,000 distinct CDR3 sequences, approximately 25% found once; its top ten account for about 14%. The sample consisted of cultured PBMCs, taken from culture after CMV antigen stimulation. Source of these receptors: a human donor in good health (CMV status not recorded). Some clones in this sample may be carry-over from other donors' samples.

V gene TRBV12-3 or TRBV12-4 combines with J gene TRBJ1-1; TRBD1 matches 7 bases. CDR3 size: 13 residues. The trim removed 4 bases at V and 7 bases at J, leaving 6 bases unmatched. The CDR3 is CASSYGRGYEAFF. The CDR3 DNA reads as TGTGCCAGCAGTTACGGCAGGGGGTATGAAGCTTTCTTT.

This clonotype occurred a few times. The chain is built from TRBV27 and TRBJ2-7; D not certain. Looked up from germline, CDR1 is MNHEY and CDR2 is SMNVEV (reference sequence). V lost 0 bases to trimming and J lost 6 bases, with 15 bases between them. This CDR3 has 15 amino acids. The chain's CDR3 is CASSLSGISAREQYV. CDR3 in DNA: TGTGCCAGCAGTTTATCTGGAATCAGTGCTCGCGAGCAGTACGTC.

This clonotype was observed many times. The V call is TRBV28, the J call TRBJ1-2; TRBD1 matches at 7 bases. The CDR3 is made up of 14 amino acids. CDR1 MDHEN and CDR2 SYDVKM come from the germline V gene. V was pared by 5 bases and J by 2 bases, with 5 bases of the junction left unmatched. The CDR3: CASSTAQGNYGYTF. CDR3 DNA sequence: TGTGCCAGCAGTACGGCACAGGGGAACTATGGCTACACCTTC.

This clonotype was counted ten times or more. The chain recombines TRBV7-2 with TRBJ2-1; 9 bases are a match to TRBD2. Germline lookup yields CDR1 SGHTA and CDR2 FQGNSA. This CDR3 has 14 residues. The junction had 7 bases not matched to a gene; V was cut back by 3 bases and J by 10 bases. The CDR3 loop is CASSLRSGSQEQFF. DNA of the CDR3: TGTGCCAGCAGCTTGCGTAGCGGGAGCCAGGAGCAGTTCTTC. The full variable domain, its missing parts supplied by reference TRBV7-2 and TRBJ2-1, is GAGVSQSPSNKVTEKGKDVELRCDPISGHTALYWYRQSLGQGLEFLIYFQGNSAPDKSGLPSDRFSAERTGGSVSTLTIQRTQQEDSAVYLCASSLRSGSQEQFFGPGTRLTVL.

The table lists this clonotype with many counts. The rearrangement uses TRBV12-3 or TRBV12-4 and TRBJ2-1; D remains ambiguous. The CDR3 runs to 13 residues. V lost 6 bases, J lost 2 bases, and 8 bases lay in between. The CDR3 bases are TGTGCCAGCAGCTCTCGAGCCTACAATGAGCAGTTCTTC. As protein: CASSSRAYNEQFF.

The rearrangement links TRBV24-1 to TRBJ1-1; no firm D call. Looked up from germline, CDR1 is KGHDR and CDR2 is SFDVKD. The CDR3 consists of 18 residues. With 6 bases removed from V and 3 bases from J, the gap between germline ends came to 25 bases. CDR3 region: CATSSDKESGNGDTEAFF. The CDR3, as DNA: TGTGCCACCAGTAGTGATAAAGAGTCGGGGAATGGGGACACTGAAGCTTTCTTT.

This clonotype turned up a few times. This chain's CDR3 is CASSLVAGARDTQYF. The CDR3 coding sequence is TGCGCCAGCAGCTTGGTGGCGGGAGCTAGAGATACGCAGTATTTT. This chain joins TRBV5-1 and TRBJ2-3, with 7 nucleotides matching TRBD2. Germline V CDR1 and CDR2: SGHRS, YFSETQ. Trimming removed 0 bases from V and 5 bases from J; junction bases left unmatched: 6. The CDR3 has 15 residues.

In this sample, this clonotype turned up a few times. It is unclear where the CDR3 begins or ends on the DNA, so no DNA is shown, and the CDR3 is as TCRdb lists it. The chain couples TRBV6-6 to TRBJ1-2. Inclusive of both ends, the CDR3 amounts to 12 amino acids. Germline V CDR1 and CDR2: MNHNY, SVGAGI (reference sequence). The CDR3 sequence is CASSTSGYGYTF.

This clonotype was picked up a small number of times. The CDR3 DNA sequence: TGTGCCAGCAGTCCGCCAGAAATAGACTATGGCTACACCTTC. Protein: CASSPPEIDYGYTF. The V gene is TRBV28, the J gene TRBJ1-2; no reliable D call. V was cut by 5 bases and J by 3 bases, with 13 bases left in between. The CDR3 is 14 amino acids. The germline CDR1 and CDR2 sequences are MDHEN and SYDVKM.

The table lists this clonotype with many counts. This chain connects TRBV7-2 to TRBJ2-5; weak D call: TRBD1 (6 bases). V lost 4 bases and J 4 bases, leaving 10 bases between the germline ends. Germline V gives CDR1 SGHTA, CDR2 FQGNSA. This CDR3 region has 13 residues. The CDR3 spells CASSSLGGETQYF. The CDR3 DNA is TGTGCCAGCAGCTCATTAGGGGGAGAGACCCAGTACTTC.

This clonotype was seen only a few times. This chain uses TRBV19 with TRBJ2-5; tentative D call: TRBD1 (6 bases). CDR3 length: 16 amino acids. Germline V gene lookup returns CDR1 LNHDA and CDR2 SQIVND (reference sequence). With 1 base removed from V and 4 bases from J, the gap between germline ends came to 16 bases. For the CDR3, the DNA is TGTGCCAGTAGTATAGGGGGACAATCTACAGGAGAGACCCAGTACTTC. It is translated as CASSIGGQSTGETQYF.

The V call is TRBV19, the J call TRBJ1-1; D might be TRBD1 (5 bases). CDR3 length equals 14 residues. Looked up from germline, CDR1 is LNHDA and CDR2 is SQIVND (reference sequence). Trimming stripped 5 bases from V and 4 bases from J, with 14 bases between. This CDR3 reads CASSLIQGTTEAFF. The CDR3 nucleotides read TGTGCCAGTAGTCTTATACAAGGGACCACTGAAGCTTTCTTT.

The gene calls are TRBV4-2 and TRBJ1-4, with a weak D call TRBD1 (5 bases). Trimming removed 3 bases at V and 7 bases at J, with 18 bases between. The CDR3 runs 16 residues. In germline, CDR1 is LGHNA, CDR2 YNFKEQ. The CDR3, as DNA: TGTGCCAGCAGCCACGATAAGGCAGGGTCCTCTGAAAAACTGTTTTTT. This codes for CASSHDKAGSSEKLFF.

This clonotype occurred once. V and J are TRBV6-2 or TRBV6-3 and TRBJ2-7; D is perhaps TRBD2 (5 bases). The CDR3 runs to 14 residues. CDR1 is MNHEY and CDR2 is SVGEGT in the germline V gene. Trimming removed 6 bases from V and 4 bases from J, with 16 bases in between. DNA for the CDR3: TGTGCCAGCAGAAATTACGGCGCGGGTTACGAGCAGTACTTC. It encodes CASRNYGAGYEQYF.

This clonotype was observed a handful of times. The J gene is TRBJ2-2, the V gene TRBV7-2; 8 bases match TRBD2. Germline V gives CDR1 SGHTA, CDR2 FQGNSA. CDR3 length: 16 amino acids. V was clipped by 2 bases and J by 3 bases; unmatched bases: 5. DNA for the CDR3: TGTGCCAGCAGCTTAAAGGCTAGCGGGTACACCGGGGAGCTGTTTTTT. This sequence encodes CASSLKASGYTGELFF.

This clonotype turned up a few times. V and J are TRBV12-3 or TRBV12-4 and TRBJ2-6; D may be TRBD2 (5 bases). The CDR3 covers 20 residues. With 7 bases removed from V and 0 bases from J, the gap between germline ends came to 25 bases. The CDR3 loop reads CASIQRPGRAGLSGANVLTF. The CDR3 DNA reads as TGTGCCAGCATCCAGAGGCCCGGACGGGCAGGACTCTCTGGGGCCAACGTCCTGACTTTC.

This clonotype was counted only a few times. This chain connects TRBV7-9 to TRBJ2-3; TRBD1 matches at 7 bases. The ends lost 8 bases at V and 0 bases at J; junction bases unmatched: 2. There are 13 residues in the CDR3. Germline values: CDR1 SEHNR, CDR2 FQNEAQ (reference sequence). CDR3 DNA: TGTGCCAGCGACAGGGCTAGCACAGATACGCAGTATTTT. This codes for CASDRASTDTQYF.

The chain carries TRBV6-1 and TRBJ1-2; 8 nucleotides line up with TRBD1. From germline, CDR1 is MNHNS and CDR2 SASEGT. The CDR3 totals 13 residues. The V segment lost 3 bases and the J segment 7 bases; nucleotides outside the gene matches: 4. The CDR3 DNA sequence: TGTGCCAGCAGTGACCTACAGGGGGGTGGCTACACCTTC. Protein sequence: CASSDLQGGGYTF.

This chain joins TRBV2 and TRBJ2-3; D could derive from TRBD1 or TRBD2 (5 bases each). The germline V gene encodes CDR1 SNHLY and CDR2 FYNNEI. The CDR3 covers 17 residues. Trimming stripped 4 bases from V and 7 bases from J, with 24 bases between. CDR3 loop: CASSAGTPLSGSYTQYF. The CDR3 DNA follows: TGTGCCAGCAGTGCCGGGACCCCACTATCAGGATCGTATACGCAGTATTTT.

This clonotype was recorded many times. The gene calls are TRBV7-6 and TRBJ2-3; 7 bases fit TRBD2. There are 16 residues in the CDR3. V dropped 2 bases and J dropped 4; count of bases not matched to a gene: 9. The germline V gene has CDR1 SGHVS and CDR2 FNYEAQ. The CDR3 reads CASSLIGRAGADTQYF. CDR3 DNA sequence: TGTGCCAGCAGCTTAATTGGTAGGGCGGGGGCAGATACGCAGTATTTT.

The chain uses TRBV18 and TRBJ1-5, with 7 nucleotides matching TRBD1. Trimming took 3 bases from V and 2 from J; bases not matched to a gene: 4. The CDR3 has 15 residues. Germline lookup yields CDR1 KGHSH and CDR2 LQKENI. CDR3 DNA sequence: TGTGCCAGCTCACCCAGCGGACAGGGCAATCAGCCCCAGCATTTT. Its protein product is CASSPSGQGNQPQHF.

A few counts support this clonotype. The chain carries TRBV7-9 and TRBJ2-7; 8 nucleotides match TRBD1. CDR1 SEHNR and CDR2 FQNEAQ come from the germline V gene (reference sequence). Trimming at V came to 4 bases and at J to 4 bases, leaving 6 bases not matched to a gene. This CDR3 is 14 amino acids long. CDR3 nucleotides: TGTGCCAGCAGCTCAGAGGACAGGGTATACGAGCAGTACTTC. It is translated as CASSSEDRVYEQYF.

The chain uses TRBV15 and TRBJ2-3; 9 bases line up with TRBD2. Germline CDR1 and CDR2: LNHNV and YYDKDF (reference sequence). The CDR3 totals 17 residues. V shed 1 base and J 6 bases; nucleotides not matched to a gene: 11. CDR3 nucleotides: TGTGCCACCAGCAGAGGACTAGCGGAAAAACCGCGGGATACGCAGTATTTT. As protein: CATSRGLAEKPRDTQYF. Full variable domain (remainder filled in from reference TRBV15 and TRBJ2-3): DAMVIQNPRYQVTQFGKPVTLSCSQTLNHNVMYWYQQKSSQAPKLLFHYYDKDFNNEADTPDNFQSRRPNTSFCFLDIRSPGLGDTAMYLCATSRGLAEKPRDTQYFGPGTRLTVL.

The chain recombines TRBV4-1 with TRBJ1-3, with D hard to call. The CDR3 sequence is 15 residues long. With 1 base removed from V and 0 bases from J, the gap between germline ends came to 7 bases. Germline CDR1 is MGHRA and CDR2 is YSYEKL. The CDR3 DNA reads as TGCGCCAGCAGCCAAGCTCTCCTCTCTGGAAACACCATATATTTT. The encoded protein is CASSQALLSGNTIYF.

This clonotype was counted between two and nine times. This chain joins TRBV28 and TRBJ1-5; D possibly corresponds to TRBD1 (5 bases). Germline loops: CDR1 MDHEN, CDR2 SYDVKM. The CDR3 length is 16 residues. The ends were cut back, 3 bases at V and 1 base at J, with 13 bases in the middle. The CDR3 reads CASSFLRRESNQPQHF. The CDR3, as DNA: TGTGCCAGCAGTTTCCTACGCAGGGAAAGCAATCAGCCCCAGCATTTT.

J is TRBJ2-5 and V is TRBV9; TRBD1 might be the D (5 bases). This CDR3 region has 16 residues. Trimming pared 3 bases from V and 4 bases from J, leaving 19 bases between. The germline V gene has CDR1 SGDLS and CDR2 YYNGEE. Here the CDR3 DNA reads TGTGCCAGCAGCGGAAACCGCCAGGGTAGGGGAGAGACCCAGTACTTC. Amino acid sequence: CASSGNRQGRGETQYF. Variable domain in full (rest from reference TRBV9 and TRBJ2-5): DSGVTQTPKHLITATGQRVTLRCSPRSGDLSVYWYQQSLDQGLQFLIQYYNGEERAKGNILERFSAQQFPDLHSELNLSSLELGDSALYFCASSGNRQGRGETQYFGPGTRLLVL.

This rearrangement joins TRBV7-9 to TRBJ2-1; no clear D. The CDR3 contains 13 residues. Germline CDR1 reads SEHNR; CDR2 reads FQNEAQ (reference sequence). Deletions cut 1 base from V and 8 bases from J, with 9 bases between. The CDR3 DNA reads as TGTGCCAGCAGCTTAGGTGTTCTCGATGAGCAGTTCTTC. Residues: CASSLGVLDEQFF.

V gene TRBV15 combines with J gene TRBJ2-3; TRBD2 aligns across 7 bases. The CDR3 has 16 amino acids. Per the germline V gene, CDR1 is LNHNV and CDR2 is YYDKDF (reference sequence). V lost 3 bases to trimming and J lost 4 bases; unmatched junction nucleotides: 10. CDR3 nucleotides: TGTGCCACCAGCAGGGATAGGGGAGGGCCCGCAGATACGCAGTATTTT. Amino acid sequence: CATSRDRGGPADTQYF. Looking up the rest from reference TRBV15 and TRBJ2-3 gives the full variable domain: DAMVIQNPRYQVTQFGKPVTLSCSQTLNHNVMYWYQQKSSQAPKLLFHYYDKDFNNEADTPDNFQSRRPNTSFCFLDIRSPGLGDTAMYLCATSRDRGGPADTQYFGPGTRLTVL.

The chain recombines TRBV6-2 or TRBV6-3 with TRBJ1-4; 9 nucleotides agree with TRBD1. Trimming removed 6 bases from V and 7 bases from J; junction bases left unmatched: 9. Germline CDR1 MNHEY, CDR2 SVGEGT. The CDR3 has 15 amino acids. CDR3 coding DNA: TGTGCCAGCAGACCTCGGACAGGGGCGTCTGAAAAACTGTTTTTT. It codes for CASRPRTGASEKLFF.

This clonotype was counted only a few times. This chain joins TRBV12-3 or TRBV12-4 and TRBJ1-3; 7 bases align to TRBD1. The CDR3 is 16 amino acids. Unmatched junction bases numbered 8, after V lost 6 bases and J lost 0 bases. CDR3 in DNA: TGTGCCAGCAGCCGAGGTTCAGGGGGCTCTGGAAACACCATATATTTT. Translating it yields CASSRGSGGSGNTIYF.

This chain connects TRBV5-6 to TRBJ1-2; D unresolved. Germline CDR1 is SGHDT and CDR2 is YYEEEE. The CDR3 is made up of 16 amino acids. V was cut by 0 bases and J by 2 bases, with 14 bases left in between. The CDR3 loop reads CASSLGIGSRNYGYTF. The CDR3 DNA sequence: TGTGCCAGCAGCTTGGGTATAGGGTCCAGGAACTATGGCTACACCTTC.

A few counts support this clonotype. The J gene is TRBJ2-5, the V gene TRBV4-1; 9 nucleotides match TRBD1. Trimming at V came to 0 bases and at J to 5 bases, leaving 7 bases not matched to a gene. The CDR3 extends over 16 amino acids. The germline gives CDR1 MGHRA, CDR2 YSYEKL. The CDR3 nucleotides read TGCGCCAGCAGCCAAGAAGGGACAGGGTCAGGGGAGACCCAGTACTTC. Translation: CASSQEGTGSGETQYF.